The rows below give T cell receptor beta chains drawn from one sample of a study of CD8 T cells in Susac syndrome. TCRdb passed the immunoSEQ multiplex PCR reads through MiXCR, listing each CDR3 protein once. The sample lists about 300,000 distinct CDR3 sequences, approximately 85% occurring once. The sample comprised CD8+ T cells from PBMCs. The origin of the receptors is a human donor with multiple sclerosis. Both conserved end residues are part of each CDR3. D genes are given only for firm matches. Not all rows give a size; the values are once, few, many and, for expanded clones, a class.

clone size,CDR3 length,J gene,D gene,V gene,CDR3 protein,CDR3 DNA
NA,10,TRBJ1-2,TRBD1,TRBV6-1,CASRDREGTF,TGTGCCAGCAGGGACAGGGAGGGCACCTTC
NA,16,TRBJ2-3,TRBD2,TRBV2,CASSWGLAGEADTQYF,TGTGCCAGCAGTTGGGGACTAGCGGGAGAGGCAGATACGCAGTATTTT
NA,16,TRBJ2-2,TRBD2,TRBV5-6,CASSLELAGGTGELFF,TGTGCCAGCAGCTTGGAACTAGCGGGGGGCACCGGGGAGCTGTTTTTT
NA,12,TRBJ2-3,NA,TRBV7-9,CASSEPTDTQYF,TGTGCCAGCAGCGAACCCACAGATACGCAGTATTTT
few,13,TRBJ2-7,NA,TRBV11-2,CASSSSPHYEQYF,TGTGCCAGCAGCTCCAGTCCTCACTACGAGCAGTACTTC
NA,16,TRBJ2-4,NA,TRBV7-9,CASSLGLSLGADIQYF,TGTGCCAGCAGCTTAGGACTTTCCCTAGGGGCAGACATTCAGTACTTC
NA,14,TRBJ1-4,NA,TRBV7-9,CASSLGRSDGKLFF,TGTGCCAGCAGCTTAGGACGGTCTGACGGAAAACTGTTTTTT
NA,15,TRBJ2-3,NA,TRBV7-2,CASSLVAPPPDTQYF,TGTGCCAGCAGCTTAGTAGCGCCCCCGCCAGATACGCAGTATTTT
NA,16,TRBJ2-1,TRBD1,TRBV20-1,CSAPPTGTGPYNEQFF,TGCAGTGCCCCGCCTACCGGGACAGGGCCCTACAATGAGCAGTTCTTC
NA,15,TRBJ1-2,NA,TRBV27,CASSSHYPPNYGYTF,TGTGCCAGCAGTTCCCACTATCCCCCCAACTATGGCTACACCTTC
NA,15,TRBJ2-7,NA,TRBV6-5,CASAQTPDGPYEQYF,TGTGCCAGCGCCCAAACCCCGGACGGACCCTACGAGCAGTACTTC
NA,14,TRBJ1-1,NA,TRBV6-5,CASSFGGDPSEAFF,TGTGCCAGCAGTTTTGGGGGAGATCCGTCGGAAGCTTTCTTT
NA,15,TRBJ1-2,TRBD1,TRBV27,CASSLITGGADGYTF,TGTGCCAGCAGTTTAATTACAGGGGGCGCGGATGGCTACACCTTC
NA,17,TRBJ2-3,TRBD2,TRBV19,CASSTEGLAGGGDTQYF,TGTGCCAGTAGTACCGAGGGACTAGCGGGCGGGGGAGATACGCAGTATTTT
NA,17,TRBJ2-3,NA,TRBV27,CASSLLKFGSGTDTQYF,TGTGCCAGCAGTTTATTGAAGTTCGGGAGTGGCACAGATACGCAGTATTTT
NA,15,TRBJ2-7,NA,TRBV4-1,CASSQLPAWTYEQYF,TGCGCCAGCAGCCAGCTACCCGCGTGGACCTACGAGCAGTACTTC
NA,15,TRBJ2-5,NA,TRBV6-5,CASSSPGLYQETQYF,TGTGCCAGCAGTTCCCCGGGACTGTACCAAGAGACCCAGTACTTC
NA,13,TRBJ1-2,TRBD1,TRBV24-1,CAAGQGPSYGYTF,TGTGCCGCCGGACAGGGACCTTCCTATGGCTACACCTTC
NA,14,TRBJ1-5,TRBD1,TRBV9,CASSDRDSRAPQHF,TGTGCCAGCAGCGACCGGGACAGCCGTGCGCCCCAGCATTTT
NA,14,TRBJ1-2,NA,TRBV4-2,CASSQETGRDGYTF,TGTGCCAGCAGCCAAGAGACGGGGAGGGATGGCTACACCTTC
NA,13,TRBJ2-7,NA,TRBV7-9,CASSLLSSDEQYF,TGTGCCAGCAGCCTGTTGTCTTCTGACGAGCAGTACTTC
NA,15,TRBJ2-3,TRBD1,TRBV7-9,CASSARDRGTDTQYF,TGTGCCAGCAGCGCCCGGGACAGGGGAACAGATACGCAGTATTTT
NA,14,TRBJ2-1,NA,TRBV30,CAWNPGLGTNEQFF,TGTGCCTGGAATCCGGGACTGGGAACCAATGAGCAGTTCTTC
NA,16,TRBJ2-7,TRBD2,TRBV29-1,CSVVLATSGTSYEQYF,TGCAGCGTTGTATTGGCGACTAGCGGGACTTCCTACGAGCAGTACTTC
NA,13,TRBJ2-2,NA,TRBV28,CASTSLNTGELFF,TGTGCCAGCACATCCCTGAACACCGGGGAGCTGTTTTTT
NA,13,TRBJ2-7,NA,TRBV25-1,CASSGDGTYEQYF,TGTGCCAGCAGTGGGGACGGAACCTACGAGCAGTACTTC
NA,18,TRBJ2-7,NA,TRBV19,CASSWGTNRGISGYEQYF,TGTGCCAGTAGTTGGGGGACGAATAGGGGGATCTCGGGCTACGAGCAGTACTTC
NA,14,TRBJ2-5,NA,TRBV7-2,CASSLGRYQETQYF,TGTGCCAGCAGCTTAGGCAGGTACCAAGAGACCCAGTACTTC
NA,14,TRBJ1-1,NA,TRBV28,CASSWDGGYTEAFF,TGTGCCAGCAGTTGGGATGGAGGATACACTGAAGCTTTCTTT
NA,15,TRBJ2-1,NA,TRBV5-6,CASSWVAGSYNEQFF,TGTGCCAGCAGCTGGGTGGCCGGCTCCTACAATGAGCAGTTCTTC
NA,14,TRBJ2-7,NA,TRBV11-2,CASSLFKVAYEQYF,TGTGCCAGCAGCTTATTTAAGGTGGCCTACGAGCAGTACTTC
NA,14,TRBJ2-3,NA,TRBV7-6,CASSFRGRRHTQYF,TGTGCCAGCAGCTTTAGAGGGAGGAGGCATACGCAGTATTTT
once,14,TRBJ2-7,TRBD1,TRBV29-1,CSVTDRAMPYEQYF,TGCAGCGTTACCGACAGGGCCATGCCCTACGAGCAGTACTTC
NA,15,TRBJ2-3,TRBD1,TRBV27,CASSFLGQAADTQYF,TGTGCCAGCAGTTTCCTTGGACAGGCGGCAGATACGCAGTATTTT
NA,15,TRBJ1-4,NA,TRBV5-5,CASSLAAQVNEKLFF,TGTGCCAGCAGCTTGGCCGCTCAGGTTAATGAAAAACTGTTTTTT
few,18,TRBJ2-5,TRBD1,TRBV4-3,CASSQGLLWQGAVKTQYF,TGCGCCAGCAGCCAGGGGCTTCTATGGCAGGGGGCTGTGAAGACCCAGTACTTC
NA,15,TRBJ2-5,NA,TRBV9,CASSVDGTYQETQYF,TGTGCCAGCAGCGTAGATGGGACGTACCAAGAGACCCAGTACTTC
NA,14,TRBJ2-7,TRBD1,TRBV11-2,CASSTGTGNFEQYF,TGTGCCAGCAGCACCGGGACAGGGAATTTTGAGCAGTACTTC
NA,14,TRBJ2-1,NA,TRBV20-1,CSAPAPSPYNEQFF,TGCAGTGCCCCGGCCCCTAGTCCCTACAATGAGCAGTTCTTC
few,14,TRBJ1-2,TRBD1,TRBV5-6,CASSRGQGASGYTF,TGTGCCAGCAGCCGTGGACAGGGGGCTAGTGGCTACACCTTC
NA,12,TRBJ1-1,NA,TRBV6-2/TRBV6-3,CASSYGEFEAFF,TGTGCCAGCAGTTACGGGGAATTTGAAGCTTTCTTT
NA,13,TRBJ2-1,NA,TRBV15,CATSRDNWNEQFF,TGTGCCACCAGCAGAGATAATTGGAATGAGCAGTTCTTC